Shown below are 19 T cell receptor beta chains from a single sample sequenced in a study of response to subunit inactivated influenza vaccine. Each CDR3 protein is one row after TCRdb ran MiXCR on the RT-PCR reads. Of about 300,000 distinct CDR3 sequences detected, 22% appear once; the ten largest clones hold 10%. The source material was PBMCs from blood, sampled 21 months after vaccination. The receptors here all came from a man between 50 and 69 years old who received an inactivated influenza vaccine.

This clonotype was found a few times. The V gene is TRBV20-1, the J gene TRBJ1-1; 10 bases map to TRBD1. The V gene's germline CDR1 is DFQATT and CDR2 SNEGSKA (reference sequence). V lost 0 bases, J lost 4 bases, and 8 bases stayed unmatched. This CDR3 region has 16 residues. Here the CDR3 DNA reads TGCAGTGCTAGAGAGGGACAGGGGCCAATTTCCACTGAAGCTTTCTTT. This sequence encodes CSAREGQGPISTEAFF.

The CDR3 nucleotides are TGCAGTGCTAGAGATCATAGGGCTAGCTCCTACGAGCAGTACTTC. Its translation is CSARDHRASSYEQYF. The chain carries TRBV20-1 and TRBJ2-7; D unclear. From germline, CDR1 is DFQATT and CDR2 SNEGSKA (reference sequence). The CDR3 has 15 residues. Trimming took off 0 bases at V and 0 bases at J, with 12 bases between the two ends.

This chain connects TRBV11-2 to TRBJ1-1; D is ambiguous. The V end lost 0 bases, the J end lost 2 bases, and 10 bases lay between the germline ends. Germline lookup yields CDR1 SGHAT and CDR2 FQNNGV. The CDR3 has 15 amino acids. In DNA form, the CDR3 reads TGTGCCAGCAGCTTAGAAGCTGGGTTAAACACTGAAGCTTTCTTT. Translating it yields CASSLEAGLNTEAFF.

This clonotype turned up a few times. This chain joins TRBV29-1 and TRBJ2-2; the D gene is possibly TRBD1 (6 bases). With 5 bases removed from V and 5 bases from J, the gap between germline ends came to 9 bases. This CDR3 comprises 12 residues. From germline, CDR1 is SQVTM and CDR2 ANQGSEA. The chain's CDR3 is CSVTRGTGELFF. The CDR3 DNA follows: TGCAGCGTTACCAGGGGTACCGGGGAGCTGTTTTTT.

In this sample, this clonotype turned up a few times. The V and J genes are TRBV11-2 and TRBJ2-2; D ambiguous. The V end was cut by 0 bases, the J end by 2 bases, with 4 bases between. Germline V CDR1 and CDR2: SGHAT, FQNNGV. This CDR3 comprises 14 residues. The CDR3 DNA sequence: TGTGCCAGCAGCTTAGACCGAAACACCGGGGAGCTGTTTTTT. This encodes CASSLDRNTGELFF.

This clonotype came up a few times. V gene TRBV3-1 combines with J gene TRBJ2-5, with D tentatively TRBD2 (5 bases). Germline values: CDR1 LGHDT, CDR2 YNNKEL (reference sequence). CDR3 length equals 14 residues. The ends were cut back, 4 bases at V and 5 bases at J, with 14 bases in the middle. The DNA for the CDR3 is TGTGCCAGCAGCCCAATTAGTACGGGGGAGACCCAGTACTTC. Amino acid sequence: CASSPISTGETQYF.

Only a few counts were recorded for this clonotype. The chain employs TRBV4-2 and TRBJ1-1; 7 bases fit TRBD1. The CDR3 spans 14 residues. Germline V gives CDR1 LGHNA, CDR2 YNFKEQ. The junction had 5 bases not matched to a gene; V was cut back by 0 bases and J by 7 bases. CDR3 nucleotide sequence: TGTGCCAGCAGCCAAGATGTAGGGGACAGTGAAGCTTTCTTT. Its protein is CASSQDVGDSEAFF.

This chain links TRBV28 with TRBJ1-2, with D uncertain. Germline V gene sequence: CDR1 MDHEN, CDR2 SYDVKM. V was clipped by 5 bases and J by 2 bases, with 9 bases between them. This CDR3 comprises 13 residues. The DNA of the CDR3 is TGTGCCAGCAGTGTTGTCCCGAACTATGGCTACACCTTC. Protein product: CASSVVPNYGYTF.

This clonotype was observed a few times. This chain connects TRBV7-6 to TRBJ2-1, with a tentative D call TRBD2 (5 bases). The CDR3 is 15 amino acids. V was cut by 5 bases and J by 1 base, with 12 bases left in between. Germline V gene sequence: CDR1 SGHVS, CDR2 FNYEAQ. Written as DNA, the CDR3 is TGTGCCAGCAGCCTCGGGGTGTTATCCTACAATGAGCAGTTCTTC. Residues: CASSLGVLSYNEQFF.

This clonotype turned up a few times. The J gene is TRBJ2-1, the V gene TRBV7-2, with D perhaps matching TRBD2 (5 bases). Deletions cut 4 bases from V and 8 bases from J, with 9 bases between. The CDR3 consists of 12 residues. In germline, CDR1 is SGHTA, CDR2 FQGNSA. CDR3 DNA sequence: TGTGCCAGCAGCTCCCTAGCCGATGAGCAGTTCTTC. This translates into CASSSLADEQFF.

There are a few counts of this clonotype. The chain couples TRBV5-5 to TRBJ1-1; possible D gene TRBD1, 5 bases. The CDR3 consists of 15 residues. The ends were cut back, 0 bases at V and 3 bases at J, with 12 bases in the middle. Germline V CDR1 and CDR2: SGHKS, YYEKEE (reference sequence). CDR3 residues: CASSLDWGKDTEAFF. Here the CDR3 DNA reads TGTGCCAGCAGCTTGGATTGGGGGAAGGACACTGAAGCTTTCTTT.

A few counts support this clonotype. J is TRBJ1-1 and V is TRBV19, with 7 bases matching TRBD1. The germline gives CDR1 LNHDA, CDR2 SQIVND (reference sequence). The CDR3 has 14 amino acids. The V segment lost 6 bases and the J segment 2 bases; nucleotides outside the gene matches: 6. The DNA for the CDR3 is TGTGCCAGTAGCAAAAGGACAGGAAACACTGAAGCTTTCTTT. This codes for CASSKRTGNTEAFF.

This clonotype was recorded many times. The J gene is TRBJ1-6, the V gene TRBV7-9; D is unclear. The germline CDR1 and CDR2 sequences are SEHNR and FQNEAQ (reference sequence). There are 15 residues in the CDR3. V shed 3 bases and J shed 9 bases, with 15 bases lying between them. CDR3 coding DNA: TGTGCCAGCAGCTTGGATGGGCCCCAAGGTTCACCCCTCCACTTT. It yields the protein CASSLDGPQGSPLHF.

This clonotype came up a few times. CDR3 amino acids: CASSQTYPSGNTIYF. CDR3 bases: TGCGCCAGCAGCCAAACTTACCCCTCTGGAAACACCATATATTTT. The chain recombines TRBV4-1 with TRBJ1-3, with D unresolved. The CDR3 spans 15 residues. Germline V lookup: CDR1 MGHRA, CDR2 YSYEKL. Trimming stripped 2 bases from V and 0 bases from J, with 8 bases between.

The rearrangement links TRBV7-8 to TRBJ1-2, with 10 bases aligning to TRBD1. Germline CDR1 and CDR2: SGHVS and FQNEAQ. This CDR3 is 15 amino acids long. Unmatched junction bases numbered 8, after V lost 7 bases and J lost 3 bases. The CDR3 region has the DNA TGTGCCAGCACCTCCAGGGACAGGGGTTACTATGGCTACACCTTC. Residues: CASTSRDRGYYGYTF. Complete variable domain (other parts from reference TRBV7-8 and TRBJ1-2): GAGVSQSPRYKVAKRGQDVALRCDPISGHVSLFWYQQALGQGPEFLTYFQNEAQLDKSGLPSDRFFAERPEGSVSTLKIQRTQQEDSAVYLCASTSRDRGYYGYTFGSGTRLTVV.

This rearrangement joins TRBV7-2 to TRBJ1-5, with TRBD1 as a possible D gene (6 bases). The CDR3 consists of 15 residues. The V end was cut by 2 bases, the J end by 4 bases, with 12 bases between. CDR1 and CDR2 from the germline V gene are SGHTA and FQGNSA. The DNA for the CDR3 is TGTGCCAGCAGCTTAACGGCAGGGGATAATCAGCCCCAGCATTTT. The encoded protein is CASSLTAGDNQPQHF.

This clonotype was counted only a few times. V is TRBV7-9 and J is TRBJ1-4; D call uncertain. Between the trimmed V and J ends, which lost 5 bases and 4 bases, there was a span of 20 bases. CDR1 is SEHNR, CDR2 FQNEAQ, per germline (reference sequence). The CDR3 is 17 residues long. This chain's CDR3 is CASSTGLGINSNEKLFF. CDR3 DNA sequence: TGTGCCAGCAGCACGGGATTGGGAATCAATAGTAATGAAAAACTGTTTTTT.

This clonotype was found many times. The DNA for the CDR3 is TGCGCCAGCAGCCCCCAGGGGGCTGTCACTGAAGCTTTCTTT. This sequence encodes CASSPQGAVTEAFF. J is TRBJ1-1 and V is TRBV5-1, with 8 bases matching TRBD1. Germline V gene lookup returns CDR1 SGHRS and CDR2 YFSETQ. The CDR3 loop spans 14 amino acids. The V segment lost 4 bases and the J segment 4 bases; nucleotides outside the gene matches: 6. Full variable domain (remainder filled in from reference TRBV5-1 and TRBJ1-1): KAGVTQTPRYLIKTRGQQVTLSCSPISGHRSVSWYQQTPGQGLQFLFEYFSETQRNKGNFPGRFSGRQFSNSRSEMNVSTLELGDSALYLCASSPQGAVTEAFFGQGTRLTVV.

This chain connects TRBV7-9 to TRBJ1-2; D gene unclear. With 5 bases removed from V and 8 bases from J, the gap between germline ends came to 21 bases. CDR1 and CDR2 (germline): SEHNR, FQNEAQ (reference sequence). This CDR3 spans 15 amino acids. The CDR3 sequence: CASSLQHRTGLGYTF. For the CDR3, the DNA is TGTGCCAGCAGCCTCCAACACCGGACGGGTCTGGGCTACACCTTC.